This T cell receptor beta chain is drawn from a study of shared clonotypes between healthy human individuals. Study-wide points: Sample collection involved blood only; tissue repertoires are likely different. Naive subsets generally exceeded memory subsets in estimated richness.

Notes on this clone: What it recognizes is unknown.

All the donors were Caucasian adults who lived in Nashville, Tennessee. Several immunoSEQ 96-well plates shared each subset's DNA, each plate a replicate. TCRdb's copy holds only in-frame clones and misses some; the assay was immunoSEQ multiplex PCR. The data contain around 2.5 million clones, approximately 94% of them seen just once; the ten biggest clones take up around 0.4%. This CDR3 is 15 amino acids long. Per germline, CDR1 MDHEN and CDR2 SYDVKM. Germline trimming cut 4 bases from V and 12 bases from J; bases unmatched to any gene: 18. The clonotype comes from a young man in good health. Some clones in this sample may be carry-over from other donors' samples. The rearrangement uses TRBV28 and TRBJ2-7; 7 bases are a match to TRBD2. Input material: naive CD4+ T cells from PBMCs. The subset denotes: CD45RA+ positively selected. The CDR3 spells CASSSGGTSAENPYF. CDR3 nucleotide sequence: TGTGCCAGCAGTTCAGGAGGTACTAGCGCGGAGAATCCGTACTTC.